This TCR beta chain comes out of a study of identical twins. Using its own MiXCR run on the 5' RACE reads, TCRdb lists one record per CDR3 protein. This sample has 400,000 to 650,000 distinct CDR3 sequences, with about 20% found just once. This clonotype turned up a few times. This CDR3 is built from 15 residues. Germline CDR1 and CDR2: MGHDK and SYGVNS. The V gene lost 3 bases and the J gene lost 6 bases, with 14 bases spanning the gap. The sample was also linked to a second study, of T cells expressing NK-cell markers. As that study records: From sorted CD3+CD56+NKG2C+, CD3+CD56+NKG2C- and CD3+CD56-NKG2C+ T cells came the TCR beta repertoires. For a handful of donors, these clonotypes were likewise the leading ones in the CD3+CD56-NKG2C+ fraction.

This sequence originates from a woman aged 18 to 35 in good health. The chain uses TRBV25-1 and TRBJ1-4; D possibly corresponds to TRBD1 (6 bases). Sequenced input: CD4+ T cells sorted from blood. For the CDR3, the DNA is TGTGCCAGCAGTGAGCCCAGGGGTAGTGATGAAAAACTGTTTTTT. Protein product: CASSEPRGSDEKLFF.